This T cell receptor beta chain emerged from a study of early T cells in non-severe SARS-CoV-2 infection. Study overall: The sequenced material was bulk RNA from unsorted whole blood, and its chains were unpaired. Whole-study results and caveats: Anti-spike CD8 responses were favored by VDJdb matching, which missed private and CD4 specificities.

Per the germline V gene, CDR1 is LNHNV and CDR2 is YYDKDF (reference sequence). V lost 6 bases to trimming and J lost 0 bases, with 14 bases between them. CDR3 length: 15 residues. Unique molecular identifiers were affixed to single, distinct cDNA molecules. TCRdb itself ran the 5' RACE reads through MiXCR, one entry per CDR3 protein. Seen here are about 110,000 distinct CDR3 sequences, 9.5% to 13% observed once, and the top ten hold 3% to 3.5%. Regarding this clonotype: Its matching antigen is unknown.

V and J are TRBV15 and TRBJ1-1; no clear D. This clonotype was sampled from an adult who was a healthcare worker with PCR-confirmed SARS-CoV-2 infection or an uninfected control (not recorded which). The specimen sequenced was whole blood. CDR3 in DNA: TGTGCCACCAGGTTGGAGGTTACTCTGAACACTGAAGCTTTCTTT. Translated, it gives CATRLEVTLNTEAFF. The variable domain in full, completed from reference TRBV15 and TRBJ1-1, reads DAMVIQNPRYQVTQFGKPVTLSCSQTLNHNVMYWYQQKSSQAPKLLFHYYDKDFNNEADTPDNFQSRRPNTSFCFLDIRSPGLGDTAMYLCATRLEVTLNTEAFFGQGTRLTVV.